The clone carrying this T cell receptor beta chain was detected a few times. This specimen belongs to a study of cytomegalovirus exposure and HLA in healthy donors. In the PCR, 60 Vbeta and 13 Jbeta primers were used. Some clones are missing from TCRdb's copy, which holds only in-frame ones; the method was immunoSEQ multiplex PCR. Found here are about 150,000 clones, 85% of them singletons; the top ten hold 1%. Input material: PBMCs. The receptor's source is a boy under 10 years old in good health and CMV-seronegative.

CDR3 amino acids: CASSGPDRGWDEQYF. The CDR3, as DNA: TGTGCCAGCTCAGGCCCCGACAGGGGGTGGGACGAGCAGTACTTC. V usage is TRBV28 and J usage is TRBJ2-7; 9 nucleotides match TRBD1. V shed 8 bases and J 5 bases; nucleotides not matched to a gene: 13. The CDR3 runs 15 residues. Per the germline V gene, CDR1 is MDHEN and CDR2 is SYDVKM.